This TCR beta chain appears in the sequencing data of a study of T cell responses to AZD1222 COVID-19 vaccine. Study-wide results and caveats: All repertoire sampling was performed exclusively after the peak T cell response. Spike was spanned by vaccine-associated CD4 TCRs, with dominance at 160-218 and 743-854.

Analysis merged second doses at about 4 or about 12 weeks. Note on this clone: No antigen is known for it.

The V gene end was trimmed by 6 bases and the J gene end by 1 base; junction bases not matched to a gene: 14. This CDR3 is 17 amino acids long. The V gene's germline CDR1 is WSHSY and CDR2 SAAADI. Here immunoSEQ multiplex PCR was the method, and the copy in TCRdb shows in-frame clones only, minus some. The table includes some 200,000 clones, roughly 92% detected once. The V and J genes are TRBV10-2 and TRBJ2-5, with 7 nucleotides matching TRBD2. The source material was peripheral blood, sampled 28 days after the second AZD1222 dose. The TCR originated in an adult who received the AZD1222 COVID-19 vaccine. CDR3 residues: CASRVSGVGRAQETQYF. In DNA, the CDR3 is TGCGCCAGCAGGGTTAGCGGCGTGGGGAGGGCCCAAGAGACCCAGTACTTC.